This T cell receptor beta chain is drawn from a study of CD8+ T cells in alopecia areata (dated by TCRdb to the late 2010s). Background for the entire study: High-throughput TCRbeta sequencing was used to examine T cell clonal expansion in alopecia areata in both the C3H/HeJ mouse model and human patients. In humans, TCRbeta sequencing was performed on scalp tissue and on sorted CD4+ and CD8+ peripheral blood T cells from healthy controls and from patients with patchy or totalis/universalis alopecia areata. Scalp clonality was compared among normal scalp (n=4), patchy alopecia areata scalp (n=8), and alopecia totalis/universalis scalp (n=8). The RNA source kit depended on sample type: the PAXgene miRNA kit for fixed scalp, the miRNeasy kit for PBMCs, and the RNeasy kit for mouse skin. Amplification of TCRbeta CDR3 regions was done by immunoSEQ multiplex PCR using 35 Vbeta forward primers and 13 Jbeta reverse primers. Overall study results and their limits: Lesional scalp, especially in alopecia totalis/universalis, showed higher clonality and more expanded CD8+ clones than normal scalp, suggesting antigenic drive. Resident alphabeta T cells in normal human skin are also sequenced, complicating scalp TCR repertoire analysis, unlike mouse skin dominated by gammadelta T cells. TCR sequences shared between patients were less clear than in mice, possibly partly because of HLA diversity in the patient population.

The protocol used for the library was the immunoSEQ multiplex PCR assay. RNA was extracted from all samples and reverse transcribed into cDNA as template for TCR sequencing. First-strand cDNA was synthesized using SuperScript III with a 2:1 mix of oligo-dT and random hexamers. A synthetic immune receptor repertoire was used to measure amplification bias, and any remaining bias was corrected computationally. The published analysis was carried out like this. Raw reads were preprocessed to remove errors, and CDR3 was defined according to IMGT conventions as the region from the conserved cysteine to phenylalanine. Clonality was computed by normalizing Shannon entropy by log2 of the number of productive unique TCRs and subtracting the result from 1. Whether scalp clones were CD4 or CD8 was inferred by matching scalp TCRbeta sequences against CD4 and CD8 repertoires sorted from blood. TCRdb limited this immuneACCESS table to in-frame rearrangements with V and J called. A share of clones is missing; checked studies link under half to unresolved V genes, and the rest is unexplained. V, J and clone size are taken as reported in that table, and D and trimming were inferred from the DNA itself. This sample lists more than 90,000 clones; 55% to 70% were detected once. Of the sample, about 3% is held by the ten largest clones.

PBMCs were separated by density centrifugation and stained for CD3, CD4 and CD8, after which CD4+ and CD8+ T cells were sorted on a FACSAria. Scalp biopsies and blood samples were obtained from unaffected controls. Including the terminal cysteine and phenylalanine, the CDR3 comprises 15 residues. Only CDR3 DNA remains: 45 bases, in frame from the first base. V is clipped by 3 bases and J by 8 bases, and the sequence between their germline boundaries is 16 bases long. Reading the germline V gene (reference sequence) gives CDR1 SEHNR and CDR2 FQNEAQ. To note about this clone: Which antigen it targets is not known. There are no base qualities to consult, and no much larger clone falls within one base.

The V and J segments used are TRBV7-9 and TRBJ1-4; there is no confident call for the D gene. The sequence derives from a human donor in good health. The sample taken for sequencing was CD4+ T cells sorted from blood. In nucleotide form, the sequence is TGTGCCAGCAGCTTTTGGGCCCCCCAAGTGGAAAAACTGTTTTTT. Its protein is CASSFWAPQVEKLFF.